This entry lists 21 T cell receptor beta chains sequenced from one sample in a study of memory CD4+ T cells and cytomegalovirus serostatus. Single viable CD3+CD4+CD8-CD45RO+ cells were sorted as the memory CD4+ T cells. This table comes from immunoSEQ multiplex PCR, and its TCRdb copy is limited to in-frame clones, with some not included. The sample contains under 55,000 clones, 80% of which appear only once. Sequencing was carried out using memory CD4+ T cells from blood. Receptor source: an adult in good health and CMV-seropositive.

The chain links TRBV6-6 to TRBJ1-1, with 7 bases matching TRBD1. V shed 4 bases, J shed 1 base, and the junction held 9 bases outside the gene matches. Germline values: CDR1 MNHNY, CDR2 SVGAGI (reference sequence). There are 16 residues in the CDR3. The CDR3 region is CASSSGQDRGNTEAFF. The CDR3 bases are TGTGCCAGCAGTTCAGGACAGGACCGAGGGAACACTGAAGCTTTCTTT.

The rearrangement joins TRBV27 to TRBJ2-1, with a possible D match to TRBD1 (6 bases). The CDR3 totals 12 residues. The germline CDR1 and CDR2 sequences are MNHEY and SMNVEV (reference sequence). Trimming cost V 6 bases and J 10 bases, with 13 bases left between them. The CDR3: CASRSAGTEQFF. The CDR3, as DNA: TGTGCCAGCAGATCCGCAGGGACAGAGCAGTTCTTC.

The rearrangement uses TRBV15 and TRBJ1-5; possibly TRBD1 for D (5 bases). The V gene lost 2 bases and the J gene lost 1 base, with 6 bases spanning the gap. Germline assignment: CDR1 LNHNV and CDR2 YYDKDF (reference sequence). The CDR3 runs 14 residues. The CDR3 region is CATSRRQSNQPQHF. CDR3 DNA sequence: TGTGCCACCAGCAGACGACAGAGCAATCAGCCCCAGCATTTT.

The chain's CDR3 is CASIGTVFYGYTF. The DNA for the CDR3 is TGTGCCAGCATAGGGACAGTTTTTTATGGCTACACCTTC. The chain joins TRBV6-1 to TRBJ1-2; 7 positions agree with TRBD1. CDR3 size: 13 residues. The germline CDR1 and CDR2 sequences are MNHNS and SASEGT. V lost 7 bases, J lost 5 bases, and 7 bases stayed unmatched.

The chain employs TRBV18 and TRBJ2-1, with TRBD2 as a possible D gene (6 bases). CDR1 is KGHSH, CDR2 LQKENI, per germline. The CDR3 loop spans 18 amino acids. V was pared by 1 base and J by 0 bases, with 16 bases between. The chain's CDR3 is CASSPQIGGIGSYNEQFF. The CDR3 bases are TGTGCCAGCTCACCACAGATTGGAGGGATTGGCTCCTACAATGAGCAGTTCTTC.

The table lists this clone with a count of one. This rearrangement joins TRBV7-2 to TRBJ2-1; D is tentatively TRBD1 or TRBD2 (5 bases each). Germline CDR1 and CDR2: SGHTA and FQGNSA. CDR3 length: 15 residues. V was trimmed by 3 bases and J by 1 base, leaving 10 bases between them. Here the CDR3 reads CASSFRGNSYNEQFF. For the CDR3, the DNA is TGTGCCAGCAGCTTCCGGGGCAATTCCTACAATGAGCAGTTCTTC.

This chain connects TRBV15 to TRBJ2-5; no clear D. Looked up from germline, CDR1 is LNHNV and CDR2 is YYDKDF (reference sequence). V was trimmed by 0 bases and J by 3 bases, leaving 11 bases between them. The CDR3 runs to 15 residues. For the CDR3, the DNA is TGTGCCACCAGCAGAGATGGGTACAAGGAAGAGACCCAGTACTTC. It is translated as CATSRDGYKEETQYF.

DNA for the CDR3: TGCGCCAGCGGAGCTGGGGCCAACGTCCTGACTTTC. Its protein product is CASGAGANVLTF. The chain links TRBV5-1 to TRBJ2-6; no clear D gene. V lost 7 bases, J lost 2 bases, and 4 bases lay in between. Germline V gene sequence: CDR1 SGHRS, CDR2 YFSETQ. This CDR3 contains 12 residues. Together with reference TRBV5-1 and TRBJ2-6, the CDR3 gives the full variable domain: KAGVTQTPRYLIKTRGQQVTLSCSPISGHRSVSWYQQTPGQGLQFLFEYFSETQRNKGNFPGRFSGRQFSNSRSEMNVSTLELGDSALYLCASGAGANVLTFGAGSRLTVL.

This clone has just a few counts. The chain links TRBV7-9 to TRBJ1-5, with D hard to call. The V gene lost 5 bases and the J gene lost 7 bases, with 12 bases spanning the gap. Germline V gene data show CDR1 as SEHNR and CDR2 as FQNEAQ (reference sequence). This CDR3 comprises 13 residues. CDR3 nucleotide sequence: TGTGCCAGCAGCCCCCCTACTGGGCAGCCCCAGCATTTT. Encoded protein: CASSPPTGQPQHF.

This chain connects TRBV4-2 to TRBJ2-1; D perhaps matches TRBD2 (5 bases). The CDR3 has 17 residues. Per the germline V gene, CDR1 is LGHNA and CDR2 is YNFKEQ. V was pared by 0 bases and J by 0 bases, with 12 bases between. For the CDR3, the DNA is TGTGCCAGCAGCCAAGAACGACGGGGTTTCTCCTACAATGAGCAGTTCTTC. This sequence encodes CASSQERRGFSYNEQFF.

The rearrangement links TRBV28 to TRBJ1-6; 10 bases align to TRBD1. V lost 5 bases, J lost 9 bases, and 7 bases stayed unmatched. The CDR3 is 15 amino acids. Germline loops: CDR1 MDHEN, CDR2 SYDVKM. For the CDR3, the DNA is TGTGCCAGCAGTCTGAGGACAGGGGGGATTTCACCCCTCCACTTT. This gives the protein CASSLRTGGISPLHF.

The chain employs TRBV27 and TRBJ1-1; TRBD1 matches 7 bases. Losses at the gene ends were 8 bases for V and 3 bases for J; bases not matched to a gene: 12. The CDR3 totals 15 residues. Germline CDR1 reads MNHEY; CDR2 reads SMNVEV (reference sequence). Here the CDR3 reads CASGQLRDSHTEAFF. CDR3 sequence (DNA): TGTGCCAGCGGCCAATTACGGGACAGCCACACTGAAGCTTTCTTT.

This sequence joins TRBV6-1 and TRBJ2-4; D possibly matches TRBD1 or TRBD2 (7 bases each). Germline CDR1 MNHNS, CDR2 SASEGT. The CDR3 has 20 amino acids. V lost 2 bases and J 0 bases, leaving 23 bases between the germline ends. CDR3 residues: CASSELGGIQGTIAKNIQYF. The CDR3 DNA reads TGTGCCAGCAGTGAATTGGGGGGGATACAGGGGACAATAGCCAAAAACATTCAGTACTTC.

V is TRBV5-1 and J is TRBJ1-5; 7 bases are shared with TRBD1. Per the germline V gene, CDR1 is SGHRS and CDR2 is YFSETQ. The CDR3 extends over 14 amino acids. Unmatched junction bases numbered 3, after V lost 2 bases and J lost 4 bases. The CDR3 sequence: CASSLGGLNQPQHF. CDR3 DNA: TGCGCCAGCAGCTTAGGGGGCCTGAATCAGCCCCAGCATTTT.

V and J are TRBV10-3 and TRBJ2-1; D unclear. Germline V gene data show CDR1 as ENHRY and CDR2 as SYGVKD. Trimming pared 4 bases from V and 5 bases from J, leaving 6 bases between. The CDR3 runs to 12 residues. The CDR3 DNA follows: TGTGCCATCAGTGCTGGTAACAATGAGCAGTTCTTC. Protein product: CAISAGNNEQFF.

This clone was picked up a small number of times. The V gene is TRBV15, the J gene TRBJ1-4; TRBD1 might be the D (6 bases). The CDR3 consists of 15 residues. From germline, CDR1 is LNHNV and CDR2 YYDKDF (reference sequence). V was shortened by 4 bases and J by 2 bases, with 11 bases between the two germline ends. CDR3 protein: CATSNYRATNEKLFF. The CDR3, as DNA: TGTGCCACCAGCAATTACAGGGCCACTAATGAAAAACTGTTTTTT.

The chain couples TRBV11-1 to TRBJ1-2; TRBD1 aligns across 10 bases. The CDR3 runs to 14 residues. CDR1 is SGHAT and CDR2 is FQDESV in the germline V gene (reference sequence). The trim removed 8 bases at V and 7 bases at J, leaving 10 bases unmatched. For the CDR3, the DNA is TGTGCCAGCTCCCGGGACAGGGGCAGTGGTGGCTACACCTTC. Its translation: CASSRDRGSGGYTF.

This clone has more than one count but fewer than ten. The chain joins TRBV9 to TRBJ1-4; D unresolved. Trimming cost V 3 bases and J 8 bases, with 11 bases left between them. This CDR3 spans 13 amino acids. From germline, CDR1 is SGDLS and CDR2 YYNGEE. The CDR3, as DNA: TGTGCCAGCAGCGCCGGTGTTGGAGAAAAACTGTTTTTT. Residues: CASSAGVGEKLFF.

This rearrangement joins TRBV18 to TRBJ2-3; TRBD1 matches 7 bases. The germline V gene has CDR1 KGHSH and CDR2 LQKENI. The CDR3 extends over 17 amino acids. The junction had 9 bases not matched to a gene; V was cut back by 3 bases and J by 0 bases. The CDR3 nucleotides read TGTGCCAGCTCACCCGCCAGACAGGGCCCTAGCACAGATACGCAGTATTTT. It translates to CASSPARQGPSTDTQYF.

The gene calls are TRBV28 and TRBJ2-1; no reliable D call. Per germline, CDR1 MDHEN and CDR2 SYDVKM. Trimming took off 7 bases at V and 2 bases at J, with 15 bases between the two ends. This CDR3 is built from 15 residues. For the CDR3, the DNA is TGTGCCAGCACCCGACGGACCGGGCCCTACAATGAGCAGTTCTTC. This encodes CASTRRTGPYNEQFF.

The chain couples TRBV7-2 to TRBJ1-1; D perhaps matches TRBD1 (6 bases). The germline V and J ends were trimmed by 0 bases and 1 base, with 12 bases remaining between them. CDR3 length equals 16 residues. Germline CDR1 SGHTA, CDR2 FQGNSA. CDR3 nucleotides: TGTGCCAGCAGCTTAGCCGGACAGCGGAGGAACACTGAAGCTTTCTTT. Amino acids: CASSLAGQRRNTEAFF.